These T cell receptor beta chains were read from a single sample in a study of T-cell memory formation after mild COVID-19. TCRdb re-analysed the 5' RACE reads in MiXCR, keeping a single row per CDR3 protein. Of around 510,000 distinct CDR3 sequences in the sample, less than 25% are singletons; the top ten hold approximately 8.4%. Sample: PBMCs or a T cell subset sorted from them (not recorded which). These receptors were obtained from an adult woman who had mild COVID-19 (a few samples of this study predate the infection). Cell type and time point are not known. Each CDR3 is given with its conserved first and last residue. Fields, in order: V gene, D gene, clone size, J gene, CDR3 length, CDR3 protein, CDR3 DNA. The D gene is left open where the match is weak. Clone sizes are given selectively: once, few, many, or a class where the clone is expanded.

v_call: TRBV24-1; d_call: TRBD1; clone_size: few; j_call: TRBJ2-1; cdr3_length: 14; cdr3_aa: CATSDQGQGNEQFF; cdr3_nt: TGTGCCACCAGTGACCAGGGACAGGGGAACGAGCAGTTCTTC
v_call: TRBV6-2/TRBV6-3; d_call: TRBD2; clone_size: few; j_call: TRBJ2-2; cdr3_length: 15; cdr3_aa: CASSQAGVNTGELFF; cdr3_nt: TGTGCCAGCAGCCAAGCGGGAGTGAACACCGGGGAGCTGTTTTTT
v_call: TRBV7-9; d_call: NA; clone_size: few; j_call: TRBJ2-7; cdr3_length: 15; cdr3_aa: CASSATGTPFREQYF; cdr3_nt: TGTGCCAGCAGCGCCACCGGGACACCGTTTCGGGAGCAGTACTTC
v_call: TRBV29-1; d_call: NA; clone_size: few; j_call: TRBJ2-7; cdr3_length: 13; cdr3_aa: CSAVPLEAYEQYF; cdr3_nt: TGCAGCGCCGTCCCCCTAGAAGCCTACGAGCAGTACTTC
v_call: TRBV7-9; d_call: NA; clone_size: NA; j_call: TRBJ2-2; cdr3_length: 15; cdr3_aa: CASSLILANTGELFF; cdr3_nt: TGTGCCAGCAGCTTAATACTTGCGAACACCGGGGAGCTGTTTTTT
v_call: TRBV7-9; d_call: NA; clone_size: NA; j_call: TRBJ2-3; cdr3_length: 15; cdr3_aa: CASSLGRRPGDTQYF; cdr3_nt: TGTGCCAGCAGCTTAGGGCGTCGACCTGGAGATACGCAGTATTTT
v_call: TRBV7-6; d_call: NA; clone_size: few; j_call: TRBJ2-1; cdr3_length: 16; cdr3_aa: CASSLEARQWDNEQFF; cdr3_nt: TGTGCCAGCAGCTTAGAGGCGAGACAATGGGACAATGAGCAGTTCTTC
v_call: TRBV5-6; d_call: NA; clone_size: NA; j_call: TRBJ2-7; cdr3_length: 13; cdr3_aa: CASSFAGRNEQYF; cdr3_nt: TGTGCCAGCAGCTTCGCAGGGCGGAACGAGCAGTACTTC
v_call: TRBV25-1; d_call: NA; clone_size: NA; j_call: TRBJ1-1; cdr3_length: 11; cdr3_aa: CASQRSTEAFF; cdr3_nt: TGTGCCAGTCAGCGTTCCACTGAAGCTTTCTTT
v_call: TRBV30; d_call: TRBD1; clone_size: NA; j_call: TRBJ1-6; cdr3_length: 15; cdr3_aa: CAWSQGATYNSPLHF; cdr3_nt: TGTGCCTGGAGTCAGGGGGCAACGTATAATTCACCCCTCCACTTT
v_call: TRBV10-3; d_call: TRBD2; clone_size: few; j_call: TRBJ2-7; cdr3_length: 19; cdr3_aa: CAISLDPGLAGPSSYEQYF; cdr3_nt: TGTGCCATCAGCCTCGATCCGGGACTAGCGGGGCCCAGCTCCTACGAGCAGTACTTC
v_call: TRBV20-1; d_call: NA; clone_size: NA; j_call: TRBJ1-1; cdr3_length: 12; cdr3_aa: CSASRARSEAFF; cdr3_nt: TGCAGTGCTAGTAGGGCTAGGTCTGAAGCTTTCTTT
v_call: TRBV30; d_call: NA; clone_size: NA; j_call: TRBJ2-1; cdr3_length: 13; cdr3_aa: CAWSASSYNEQFF; cdr3_nt: TGTGCCTGGAGTGCCAGCTCCTACAATGAGCAGTTCTTC
v_call: TRBV11-2; d_call: NA; clone_size: few; j_call: TRBJ2-7; cdr3_length: 15; cdr3_aa: CASSRSTVSSYEQYF; cdr3_nt: TGTGCCAGCAGCCGGTCGACGGTTAGCTCCTACGAGCAGTACTTC
v_call: TRBV6-6; d_call: NA; clone_size: many; j_call: TRBJ2-7; cdr3_length: 13; cdr3_aa: CASSSADSYEQYF; cdr3_nt: TGTGCCAGCAGTTCAGCCGACTCGTACGAGCAGTACTTC
v_call: TRBV5-1; d_call: NA; clone_size: few; j_call: TRBJ1-2; cdr3_length: 13; cdr3_aa: CASSYAQGSGYTF; cdr3_nt: TGCGCCAGCAGCTACGCCCAGGGGAGCGGCTACACCTTC
v_call: TRBV7-3; d_call: TRBD2; clone_size: few; j_call: TRBJ2-3; cdr3_length: 16; cdr3_aa: CASSLSGLAGIDTQYF; cdr3_nt: TGTGCCAGCAGCTTAAGTGGGCTAGCGGGGATAGATACGCAGTATTTT
v_call: TRBV7-2; d_call: TRBD2; clone_size: few; j_call: TRBJ2-7; cdr3_length: 14; cdr3_aa: CASSLPGLAFPQYF; cdr3_nt: TGTGCCAGCAGCTTGCCAGGACTAGCTTTTCCCCAGTACTTC
v_call: TRBV5-1; d_call: NA; clone_size: NA; j_call: TRBJ2-6; cdr3_length: 15; cdr3_aa: CASSPTGIGANVLTF; cdr3_nt: TGCGCCAGCAGCCCAACAGGGATTGGGGCCAACGTCCTGACTTTC
v_call: TRBV27; d_call: NA; clone_size: few; j_call: TRBJ2-5; cdr3_length: 12; cdr3_aa: CASSGPGGTQYF; cdr3_nt: TGTGCCAGCTCTGGCCCCGGAGGGACCCAGTACTTC
v_call: TRBV4-1; d_call: TRBD2; clone_size: few; j_call: TRBJ2-2; cdr3_length: 17; cdr3_aa: CASSGLAGGLIHRELFF; cdr3_nt: TGCGCCAGCAGCGGACTAGCGGGGGGGCTAATCCACCGGGAGCTGTTTTTT
v_call: TRBV5-1; d_call: TRBD2; clone_size: NA; j_call: TRBJ2-2; cdr3_length: 16; cdr3_aa: CASSWIAGATTGELFF; cdr3_nt: TGCGCCAGCAGCTGGATAGCGGGGGCCACCACCGGGGAGCTGTTTTTT
v_call: TRBV2; d_call: NA; clone_size: few; j_call: TRBJ2-4; cdr3_length: 16; cdr3_aa: CASSGPLGDVKNIQYF; cdr3_nt: TGTGCCAGCAGTGGACCCCTGGGGGATGTCAAAAACATTCAGTACTTC
v_call: TRBV7-2; d_call: TRBD1; clone_size: few; j_call: TRBJ2-7; cdr3_length: 13; cdr3_aa: CASSLAPSDRPFF; cdr3_nt: TGTGCCAGCAGCTTAGCACCCTCGGACAGGCCGTTCTTC
v_call: TRBV4-2; d_call: NA; clone_size: NA; j_call: TRBJ2-7; cdr3_length: 14; cdr3_aa: CASSPRSSAYEQYF; cdr3_nt: TGTGCCAGCAGCCCCCGGTCGTCCGCCTACGAGCAGTACTTC
v_call: TRBV3-1; d_call: TRBD1; clone_size: NA; j_call: TRBJ1-1; cdr3_length: 13; cdr3_aa: CASSVDRATEAFF; cdr3_nt: TGTGCCAGCAGTGTAGACAGGGCCACTGAAGCTTTCTTT
v_call: TRBV7-9; d_call: NA; clone_size: NA; j_call: TRBJ2-5; cdr3_length: 13; cdr3_aa: CASSSQDQETQYF; cdr3_nt: TGTGCCAGCAGCTCGCAGGATCAAGAGACCCAGTACTTC
v_call: TRBV18; d_call: NA; clone_size: NA; j_call: TRBJ1-6; cdr3_length: 17; cdr3_aa: CASSPTPWSSYNSPLHF; cdr3_nt: TGTGCCAGCTCACCTACCCCCTGGAGCTCCTATAATTCACCCCTCCACTTT
v_call: TRBV7-3; d_call: NA; clone_size: few; j_call: TRBJ1-2; cdr3_length: 15; cdr3_aa: CASSPRPTDNYGYTF; cdr3_nt: TGTGCCAGCAGCCCCCGACCGACAGATAACTATGGCTACACCTTC
v_call: TRBV6-5; d_call: TRBD1; clone_size: many; j_call: TRBJ2-7; cdr3_length: 13; cdr3_aa: CASSYGTGYEQYF; cdr3_nt: TGTGCCAGCAGTTACGGGACAGGGTACGAGCAGTACTTC
v_call: TRBV12-3/TRBV12-4; d_call: NA; clone_size: few; j_call: TRBJ2-5; cdr3_length: 12; cdr3_aa: CASRWGTETQYF; cdr3_nt: TGTGCCAGCAGGTGGGGTACAGAGACCCAGTACTTC
v_call: TRBV5-6; d_call: TRBD2; clone_size: NA; j_call: TRBJ2-1; cdr3_length: 12; cdr3_aa: CASSLAGGTPLF; cdr3_nt: TGTGCCAGCAGCTTGGCGGGAGGAACCCCCCTCTTC
v_call: TRBV4-1; d_call: TRBD2; clone_size: NA; j_call: TRBJ2-3; cdr3_length: 17; cdr3_aa: CASSLRTSGGHTDTQYF; cdr3_nt: TGCGCCAGCAGCCTCCGGACTAGCGGGGGGCACACAGATACGCAGTATTTT
v_call: TRBV15; d_call: NA; clone_size: few; j_call: TRBJ1-1; cdr3_length: 14; cdr3_aa: CATSRDQGLTEAFF; cdr3_nt: TGTGCCACCAGCAGAGATCAGGGGCTCACTGAAGCTTTCTTT
v_call: TRBV7-6; d_call: NA; clone_size: NA; j_call: TRBJ2-5; cdr3_length: 15; cdr3_aa: CASSPSEGGKETQYF; cdr3_nt: TGTGCCAGCAGCCCGTCCGAAGGGGGAAAAGAGACCCAGTACTTC
v_call: TRBV24-1; d_call: NA; clone_size: NA; j_call: TRBJ2-5; cdr3_length: 13; cdr3_aa: CATSRGNQETQYF; cdr3_nt: TGTGCCACATCTAGGGGAAACCAAGAGACCCAGTACTTC
v_call: TRBV20-1; d_call: NA; clone_size: NA; j_call: TRBJ2-3; cdr3_length: 11; cdr3_aa: CSANSADTQYF; cdr3_nt: TGCAGTGCTAATAGCGCAGATACGCAGTATTTT
v_call: TRBV4-1; d_call: NA; clone_size: NA; j_call: TRBJ2-3; cdr3_length: 17; cdr3_aa: CASSQEAQGRITDTQYF; cdr3_nt: TGCGCCAGCAGCCAAGAAGCCCAGGGGAGGATTACAGATACGCAGTATTTT
v_call: TRBV20-1; d_call: NA; clone_size: few; j_call: TRBJ2-3; cdr3_length: 14; cdr3_aa: CSASGELRTDTQYF; cdr3_nt: TGCAGTGCTAGTGGGGAGCTCCGCACAGATACGCAGTATTTT
v_call: TRBV20-1; d_call: NA; clone_size: NA; j_call: TRBJ2-7; cdr3_length: 15; cdr3_aa: CSARALTVGSYEQYF; cdr3_nt: TGCAGTGCTAGAGCTTTGACCGTCGGCTCCTACGAGCAGTACTTC
v_call: TRBV9; d_call: NA; clone_size: NA; j_call: TRBJ1-1; cdr3_length: 13; cdr3_aa: CASSAGSGLVAFF; cdr3_nt: TGTGCCAGCAGCGCGGGATCTGGGCTTGTGGCTTTCTTT
v_call: TRBV11-3; d_call: TRBD2; clone_size: NA; j_call: TRBJ2-1; cdr3_length: 15; cdr3_aa: CASSFPWGGDNEQFF; cdr3_nt: TGTGCCAGCAGCTTTCCGTGGGGAGGGGATAATGAGCAGTTCTTC
v_call: TRBV29-1; d_call: TRBD2; clone_size: few; j_call: TRBJ2-1; cdr3_length: 18; cdr3_aa: CSVEGTSGRVGRYNEQFF; cdr3_nt: TGCAGCGTTGAAGGGACTAGCGGGAGGGTTGGGCGGTACAATGAGCAGTTCTTC
v_call: TRBV27; d_call: TRBD2; clone_size: NA; j_call: TRBJ2-1; cdr3_length: 18; cdr3_aa: CASSTTSGSLLVYNEQFF; cdr3_nt: TGTGCCAGCAGTACGACTAGCGGGAGCCTTCTCGTATACAATGAGCAGTTCTTC
v_call: TRBV29-1; d_call: NA; clone_size: many; j_call: TRBJ2-7; cdr3_length: 16; cdr3_aa: CSVVRVTGSVSYEQYF; cdr3_nt: TGCAGCGTTGTCCGTGTTACAGGGTCTGTTTCCTACGAGCAGTACTTC
v_call: TRBV9; d_call: TRBD2; clone_size: few; j_call: TRBJ2-2; cdr3_length: 14; cdr3_aa: CASSVASGTGELFF; cdr3_nt: TGTGCCAGCAGCGTAGCTAGCGGGACCGGGGAGCTGTTTTTT
v_call: TRBV12-3/TRBV12-4; d_call: NA; clone_size: few; j_call: TRBJ1-2; cdr3_length: 15; cdr3_aa: CASTQPGQTSSGYTF; cdr3_nt: TGTGCCAGCACCCAACCCGGGCAGACGAGCAGTGGCTACACCTTC
v_call: TRBV4-3; d_call: NA; clone_size: many; j_call: TRBJ2-7; cdr3_length: 16; cdr3_aa: CASSQDRMGASYEQYF; cdr3_nt: TGCGCCAGCAGCCAAGATCGTATGGGGGCCTCCTACGAGCAGTACTTC